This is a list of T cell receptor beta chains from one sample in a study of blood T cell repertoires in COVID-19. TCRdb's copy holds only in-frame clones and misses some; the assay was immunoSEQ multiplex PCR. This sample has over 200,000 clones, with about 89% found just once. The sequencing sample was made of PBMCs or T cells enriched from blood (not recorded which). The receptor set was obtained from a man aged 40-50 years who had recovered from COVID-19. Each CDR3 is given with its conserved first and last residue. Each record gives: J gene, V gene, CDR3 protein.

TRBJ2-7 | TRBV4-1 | CASSQVTVGYEQYF
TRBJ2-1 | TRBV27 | CASSSRTSWEDEQFF
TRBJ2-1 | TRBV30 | CAWSVILGSGGIQFF
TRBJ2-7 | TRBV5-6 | CASQRTSGYEQYF
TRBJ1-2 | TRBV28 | CASSSYRVFDYGYTF
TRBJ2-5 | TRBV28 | CASSEGGGRETQYF
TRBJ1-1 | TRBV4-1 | CASSQDSQKAFF
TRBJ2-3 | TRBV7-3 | CASSWTGGSTDTQYF
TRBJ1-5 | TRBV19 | CASAGTGGNQPQHF
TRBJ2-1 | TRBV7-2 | CASIRTSGYNEQFF
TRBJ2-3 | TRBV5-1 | CASGENGSGRGTQYF
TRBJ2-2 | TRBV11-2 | CAIHVSTGGPNTGELFF
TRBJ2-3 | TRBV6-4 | CASSALAGGIYTQYF
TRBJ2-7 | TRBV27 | CATSPGTGLHEQYF
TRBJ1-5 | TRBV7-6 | CASSLDAGQINQPQHF
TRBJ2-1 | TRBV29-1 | CSGSDNEQFF
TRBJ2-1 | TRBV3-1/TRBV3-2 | CASSRRLAGGSLYNEQFF
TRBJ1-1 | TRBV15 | CATSRGGTGGYTEAFF
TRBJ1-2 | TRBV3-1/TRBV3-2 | CASSPRWQGVNYGYTF
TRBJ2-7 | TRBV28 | CASSLRGEQYF
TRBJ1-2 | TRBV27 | CASSLRQGGGYTF
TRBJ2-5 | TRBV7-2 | CASSLRLAGDPVTTQYF
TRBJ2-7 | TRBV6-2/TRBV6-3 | CASSSQRTGDYEQYF
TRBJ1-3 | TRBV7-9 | CASSPPPPGRNTIYF
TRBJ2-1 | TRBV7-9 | CASSPSLGRTSGGADEQFF
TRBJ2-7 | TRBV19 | CASSIQGMAAYEQYF
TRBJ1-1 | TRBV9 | CASSVGRFNTEAFF
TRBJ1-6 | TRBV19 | CASSVQDYGDSPLHF
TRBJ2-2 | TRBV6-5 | CASSFDRGATGELFF
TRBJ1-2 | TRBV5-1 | CASSFQGRKVDGYTF
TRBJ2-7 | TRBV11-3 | CASSPGHRTYEQYF
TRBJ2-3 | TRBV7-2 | CASSQGQSTDTQYF
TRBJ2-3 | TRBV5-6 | CASSHYRTGGSTTDTQYF
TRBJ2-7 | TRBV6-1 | CASSEKDRLLHEQYF
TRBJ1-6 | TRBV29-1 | CSVSGQGENSPLHF
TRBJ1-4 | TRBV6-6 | CASSRPGQVITTNEKLFF
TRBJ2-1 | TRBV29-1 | CSVVNSQIKQFF
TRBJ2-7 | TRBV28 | CASSSPTSGRLNEQYF
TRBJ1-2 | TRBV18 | CASSPLGQGGSKNYGYTF
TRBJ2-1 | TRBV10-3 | CAISDPRVNTYNEQFF